One sample yielded the 14 T cell receptor beta chains listed below, sequenced in a study of T cells in localized non-small cell lung cancer. Using immunoSEQ multiplex PCR, the repertoire was profiled, and TCRdb retains in-frame clones only, with some absent. Of approximately 29,000 clones in the sample, around 82% are singletons; the top ten hold 33%. The input for sequencing was peripheral blood, taken before any cancer treatment. These receptors were collected from a male donor aged 60 or over with stage II squamous cell lung carcinoma.

The rearrangement joins TRBV6-5 to TRBJ1-2, with 9 bases aligning to TRBD1. CDR3 length: 12 amino acids. V gave up 11 bases and J gave up 7 bases; unmatched junction bases: 8. Germline CDR1 reads MNHEY; CDR2 reads SVGAGI. The CDR3 region is CASLGQGSGYTF. The CDR3 region has the DNA TGTGCCTCCTTGGGACAGGGCTCTGGCTACACCTTC.

The chain has TRBV5-1 and TRBJ2-5; TRBD1 matches 7 bases. V shed 2 bases, J shed 5 bases, and the junction held 0 bases outside the gene matches. This CDR3 contains 12 residues. The germline V gene encodes CDR1 SGHRS and CDR2 YFSETQ. The CDR3 protein is CASSLQGETQYF. The CDR3 nucleotides are TGCGCCAGCAGCTTACAGGGGGAGACCCAGTACTTC.

This chain links TRBV6-1 with TRBJ2-2, with D maybe TRBD1 (5 bases). Germline V gene sequence: CDR1 MNHNS, CDR2 SASEGT. The V end lost 7 bases, the J end lost 4 bases, and 13 bases lay between the germline ends. The CDR3 spans 14 residues. CDR3 sequence reads: CASNSGYRTGELFF. As DNA, the CDR3 is TGTGCCAGCAACTCAGGGTATCGCACCGGGGAGCTGTTTTTT.

V is TRBV6-6 and J is TRBJ1-6; 7 positions match TRBD1. V shed 10 bases and J 4 bases; nucleotides not matched to a gene: 4. Germline CDR1 MNHNY, CDR2 SVGAGI (reference sequence). The CDR3 has 13 amino acids. The chain's CDR3 is CATGTAYNSPLHF. The CDR3, as DNA: TGTGCCACCGGGACAGCGTATAATTCACCCCTCCACTTT.

The rearrangement links TRBV6-1 to TRBJ2-1; 8 nucleotides agree with TRBD2. The germline V gene encodes CDR1 MNHNS and CDR2 SASEGT. The junction had 8 bases not matched to a gene; V was cut back by 7 bases and J by 3 bases. The CDR3 length is 15 residues. CDR3 protein: CASTHGLAGYNEQFF. Written as DNA, the CDR3 is TGTGCCAGCACCCACGGCCTAGCGGGCTACAATGAGCAGTTCTTC.

The chain employs TRBV10-3 and TRBJ2-5; 10 bases are shared with TRBD1. Trimming cost V 4 bases and J 2 bases; bases outside gene matches: 4. In germline, CDR1 is ENHRY, CDR2 SYGVKD. The CDR3 contains 15 residues. The CDR3 spells CAISAGQGLQETQYF. The CDR3 coding sequence is TGTGCCATCAGTGCGGGACAGGGGCTACAAGAGACCCAGTACTTC.

V and J are TRBV10-1 and TRBJ2-3, with TRBD2 identical over 8 bases. The CDR3 runs to 18 residues. Germline loops: CDR1 WNHNN, CDR2 SYGVQD (reference sequence). The junction had 16 bases not matched to a gene; V was cut back by 6 bases and J by 2 bases. CDR3: CASSLTSGAGATTDTQYF. CDR3 sequence (DNA): TGCGCCAGCAGCCTCACCTCAGGAGCGGGGGCTACCACAGATACGCAGTATTTT.

The chain employs TRBV19 and TRBJ2-5, with D unclear. The CDR3 loop spans 16 amino acids. Per germline, CDR1 LNHDA and CDR2 SQIVND (reference sequence). V was clipped by 6 bases and J by 2 bases, with 19 bases between them. CDR3 region: CASSRLRQSGQETQYF. CDR3 DNA: TGTGCCAGTAGCCGCCTACGGCAGTCGGGTCAAGAGACCCAGTACTTC.

CDR3 nucleotides: TGCGCCAGCAGCTTTGACAGCGGGCCGAACACTGAAGCTTTCTTT. This translates into CASSFDSGPNTEAFF. The chain recombines TRBV5-1 with TRBJ1-1, with TRBD1 as a possible D gene (5 bases). V gave up 2 bases and J gave up 1 base, with 12 bases separating them. This CDR3 is 15 amino acids long. The germline V gene encodes CDR1 SGHRS and CDR2 YFSETQ.

This clone has a handful of counts. J is TRBJ2-1 and V is TRBV9, with 8 bases matching TRBD2. V shed 7 bases, J shed 9 bases, and the junction held 15 bases outside the gene matches. Per the germline V gene, CDR1 is SGDLS and CDR2 is YYNGEE. The CDR3 consists of 15 residues. The CDR3 loop is CASCRGSGSWSEQFF. In DNA, the CDR3 is TGTGCCAGCTGCCGTGGGAGCGGGAGTTGGAGTGAGCAGTTCTTC.

The V gene is TRBV5-1, the J gene TRBJ2-7; possible D gene TRBD1, 6 bases. The CDR3 is 13 residues long. Trimming cost V 2 bases and J 2 bases, with 8 bases left between them. Germline CDR1 reads SGHRS; CDR2 reads YFSETQ. CDR3 in DNA: TGCGCCAGCAGCTTCCGACAGGCCTACGAGCAGTACTTC. It is translated as CASSFRQAYEQYF.

The chain carries TRBV30 and TRBJ2-2; TRBD2 agrees at 9 bases. This CDR3 comprises 14 residues. Per germline, CDR1 GTSNPN and CDR2 SVGIG (reference sequence). The junction had 7 bases not matched to a gene; V was cut back by 5 bases and J by 6 bases. The CDR3 reads CAWEGTSRAGELFF. CDR3 nucleotides: TGTGCCTGGGAGGGGACTAGCAGGGCCGGGGAGCTGTTTTTT.

The DNA of the CDR3 is TGTGCCAGTAGTATACCTGGGTATGAAAAACTGTTTTTT. This sequence encodes CASSIPGYEKLFF. J is TRBJ1-4 and V is TRBV19; no clear D gene. V dropped 2 bases and J dropped 6 bases, with 7 bases sitting between them. The CDR3 is made up of 13 amino acids. Germline V gene data show CDR1 as LNHDA and CDR2 as SQIVND (reference sequence).

This clone was counted between two and nine times. V and J are TRBV5-1 and TRBJ2-7, with a weak D call TRBD1 (6 bases). The CDR3 is 16 residues long. V was pared by 3 bases and J by 1 base, with 17 bases between. Germline V gives CDR1 SGHRS, CDR2 YFSETQ. CDR3 residues: CASSWGPERGSYEQYF. CDR3 DNA: TGCGCCAGCAGCTGGGGGCCAGAACGAGGTTCCTACGAGCAGTACTTC.